Following are 5 T cell receptor beta chains from one sample sequenced in a study of identifying expanded T cells in peripheral blood. The assay was immunoSEQ multiplex PCR, and TCRdb's table has in-frame clones only and misses some. The data hold fewer than 65,000 clones, with about 87% observed a single time. Sample: blood. The receptors here all came from a person aged 18-70 years in good health.

The chain recombines TRBV27 with TRBJ1-5; D is perhaps TRBD1 (6 bases). Germline values: CDR1 MNHEY, CDR2 SMNVEV (reference sequence). Deletions cut 5 bases from V and 4 bases from J, with 12 bases between. The CDR3 is made up of 14 amino acids. The DNA of the CDR3 is TGTGCCAGCAGTCCCCGGGGGCCAAATCAGCCCCAGCATTTT. Amino acids: CASSPRGPNQPQHF.

The J gene is TRBJ1-2, the V gene TRBV30; possibly TRBD1 for D (6 bases). CDR3 length: 12 residues. V lost 6 bases and J lost 6, with 14 bases in between. CDR1 and CDR2 from the germline V gene are GTSNPN and SVGIG (reference sequence). Here the CDR3 DNA reads TGTGCCTGTCTCCTGGGGGGGCATGGCTACACCTTC. It specifies CACLLGGHGYTF. The full variable domain, with the rest looked up from reference TRBV30 and TRBJ1-2, is SQTIHQWPATLVQPVGSPLSLECTVEGTSNPNLYWYRQAAGRGLQLLFYSVGIGQISSEVPQNLSASRPQDRQFILSSKKLLLSDSGFYLCACLLGGHGYTFGSGTRLTVV.

This clone has just one count. This chain connects TRBV4-1 to TRBJ2-5; a possible D gene is TRBD2 (6 bases). The CDR3 runs to 16 residues. V was clipped by 4 bases and J by 5 bases, with 20 bases between them. Germline values: CDR1 MGHRA, CDR2 YSYEKL. CDR3 DNA sequence: TGCGCCAGCAGCCCCGGACCTGGGGGAGGCGATGAGACCCAGTACTTC. This translates into CASSPGPGGGDETQYF.

A single count supports this clone. CDR3 region: CASSSDIGGETQYF. The CDR3 coding sequence is TGTGCCAGCAGTTCTGATATTGGGGGAGAGACCCAGTACTTC. This sequence joins TRBV27 and TRBJ2-5; TRBD1 or TRBD2 may be the D gene (5 bases each). CDR1 is MNHEY, CDR2 SMNVEV, per germline (reference sequence). Trimming left V 4 bases short and J 4 bases short, with 13 bases between. The CDR3 loop spans 14 amino acids.

V is TRBV5-4 and J is TRBJ1-5, with D possibly TRBD1 on 5 matching bases. V lost 0 bases, J lost 2 bases, and 12 bases lay in between. Germline CDR1 and CDR2: SGHNT and YYREEE (reference sequence). This CDR3 is built from 16 residues. The CDR3 region is CASSLGGAGGNQPQHF. CDR3 nucleotide sequence: TGTGCCAGCAGCTTGGGAGGGGCTGGTGGCAATCAGCCCCAGCATTTT.